Below, 13 T cell receptor beta chains from the same sample are listed, as sequenced in a study of cytomegalovirus exposure and HLA in healthy donors. The PCR ran on 60 Vbeta and 13 Jbeta primers. Method: immunoSEQ multiplex PCR; TCRdb's copy keeps in-frame clones and lacks some. The repertoire has some 150,000 clones, about 80% of them found once; the top ten carry 4% to 5%. The sample was PBMCs. All receptors derive from a man younger than 40 in good health and CMV-seronegative.

For the CDR3, the DNA is TGTGCCAGCACCACGGGGGGGAAGGAGACCCAGTACTTC. Translation gives CASTTGGKETQYF. The chain carries TRBV6-5 and TRBJ2-5; 8 positions match TRBD2. The CDR3 covers 13 residues. The junction had 6 bases not matched to a gene; V was cut back by 7 bases and J by 5 bases. Germline values: CDR1 MNHEY, CDR2 SVGAGI.

This clone occurred once. The chain is built from TRBV4-1 and TRBJ2-1, with TRBD2 identical over 8 bases. Germline-derived CDR1 and CDR2 are MGHRA and YSYEKL. The CDR3 has 16 residues. Trimming removed 0 bases from V and 2 bases from J; junction bases left unmatched: 3. The CDR3, as DNA: TGCGCCAGCAGCCAAGAGACAGCGGGGGCCTACAATGAGCAGTTCTTC. It encodes CASSQETAGAYNEQFF.

Notes on this clone: One end of the junction fails to match germline, which may point to a read error. The rearrangement links TRBV30 to TRBJ1-3, with D perhaps matching TRBD1 (5 bases). This CDR3 has 11 residues. From germline, CDR1 is GTSNPN and CDR2 SVGIG (reference sequence). DNA of the CDR3: TGTGCCTGGAGTGCTTTGACAGAGTTGAATTTT. It specifies CAWSALTELNF.

The chain employs TRBV28 and TRBJ1-1; D remains unclear. There are 15 residues in the CDR3. The V end was cut by 3 bases, the J end by 0 bases, with 11 bases between. In germline, CDR1 is MDHEN, CDR2 SYDVKM. CDR3 bases: TGTGCCAGCAGTTTCGATACAGATATGAACACTGAAGCTTTCTTT. It encodes CASSFDTDMNTEAFF.

The chain uses TRBV30 and TRBJ1-1, with 7 bases fitting TRBD1. The germline gives CDR1 GTSNPN, CDR2 SVGIG (reference sequence). The CDR3 consists of 15 residues. V lost 0 bases, J lost 5 bases, and 9 bases stayed unmatched. This CDR3 is CAWSVLGRGQTEAFF. DNA for the CDR3: TGTGCCTGGAGTGTACTTGGAAGGGGGCAGACTGAAGCTTTCTTT.

This chain connects TRBV19 to TRBJ2-5; 7 positions agree with TRBD1. Germline V lookup: CDR1 LNHDA, CDR2 SQIVND (reference sequence). With V trimmed by 9 bases and J by 5 bases, 12 bases remained unmatched. The CDR3 runs 14 residues. CDR3 in DNA: TGTGCCAGGGGGACGGACCCCAGGGGGGAGACCCAGTACTTC. Its protein is CARGTDPRGETQYF.

In its sample, this clone was seen a few times. CDR3: CASSLPRDEQYF. The CDR3 DNA reads TGTGCCAGCAGCTTGCCCAGGGACGAGCAGTACTTC. The rearrangement links TRBV5-4 to TRBJ2-7; possible D gene TRBD1, 5 bases. The CDR3 has 12 amino acids. Germline V gives CDR1 SGHNT, CDR2 YYREEE (reference sequence). V lost 1 base, J lost 5 bases, and 7 bases lay in between. The whole variable domain, remainder taken from reference TRBV5-4 and TRBJ2-7, is ETGVTQSPTHLIKTRGQQVTLRCSSQSGHNTVSWYQQALGQGPQFIFQYYREEENGRGNFPPRFSGLQFPNYSSELNVNALELDDSALYLCASSLPRDEQYFGPGTRLTVT.

CDR3: CASHRGGSSYEQYF. The DNA for the CDR3 is TGTGCCAGCCACCGGGGGGGGAGCTCCTACGAGCAGTACTTC. The chain links TRBV2 to TRBJ2-5; TRBD2 matches 8 bases. The J call may be faulty, since TRBJ2-7 better matches the DNA end. The CDR3 spans 14 residues. CDR1 is SNHLY, CDR2 FYNNEI, per germline.

The DNA for the CDR3 is TGTGCCAGCAGTTACTCCCTTGGGACAGGGGCTGGCTACACCTTC. This encodes CASSYSLGTGAGYTF. The chain couples TRBV6-6 to TRBJ1-2, with 10 bases that match TRBD1. CDR1 MNHNY and CDR2 SVGAGI come from the germline V gene (reference sequence). The CDR3 loop spans 15 amino acids. V shed 0 bases and J 7 bases; nucleotides not matched to a gene: 5.

The chain joins TRBV19 to TRBJ1-4, with no clear D. CDR1 is LNHDA, CDR2 SQIVND, per germline (reference sequence). The length of the CDR3 is 10 residues. V shed 10 bases and J shed 8 bases, with 8 bases lying between them. CDR3: CATKREKLFF. The CDR3 DNA reads as TGTGCCACCAAACGGGAAAAACTGTTTTTT.

J is TRBJ2-2 and V is TRBV6-4; D remains unclear. The V gene lost 10 bases and the J gene lost 5 bases, with 11 bases spanning the gap. CDR1 is MRHNA and CDR2 is SNTAGT in the germline V gene. The CDR3 sequence is 12 residues long. CDR3 bases: TGTGCCATCCCCGGAGCAACCGGGGAGCTGTTTTTT. This gives the protein CAIPGATGELFF.

This clone was counted between two and nine times. The rearrangement uses TRBV30 and TRBJ1-5, with D possibly TRBD1 on 6 matching bases. V lost 3 bases to trimming and J lost 7 bases, with 10 bases between them. This CDR3 region has 12 residues. Germline V gene lookup returns CDR1 GTSNPN and CDR2 SVGIG (reference sequence). The CDR3 DNA is TGTGCCTGGAGCAACAGGGACCAGCCCCAGCATTTT. It translates to CAWSNRDQPQHF.

The CDR3 spells CASSQPTSGGHRNIQYF. The CDR3, as DNA: TGCGCCAGCAGCCAACCAACTAGCGGGGGGCACAGAAACATTCAGTACTTC. This chain connects TRBV4-1 to TRBJ2-4; 12 bases are shared with TRBD2. J was trimmed by 6 bases and V by 2 bases; bases with no gene match: 8. Germline CDR1 is MGHRA and CDR2 is YSYEKL. The CDR3 sequence is 17 residues long.